This is a list of T cell receptor beta chains from one sample in a study of cytomegalovirus exposure and HLA in healthy donors. The table came from immunoSEQ multiplex PCR; TCRdb's copy has only in-frame clones and leaves some out. The table lists more than 95,000 clones, 89% of them singletons, with about 2% in the top ten. Sequences were obtained from PBMCs. The origin of the receptors is a woman in her late teens or twenties in good health and CMV-seronegative. Each CDR3 is given with its conserved first and last residue. The order of the fields is CDR3 length, J gene, V gene, CDR3 protein.

cdr3_length: 16
j_call: TRBJ1-2
v_call: TRBV12-5
cdr3_aa: CASGLGWTGGEDGYTF

cdr3_length: 17
j_call: TRBJ2-5
v_call: TRBV11-2
cdr3_aa: CASSSPRVTGASETQYF

cdr3_length: 13
j_call: TRBJ2-7
v_call: TRBV14
cdr3_aa: CASRSSRSYEQYF

cdr3_length: 16
j_call: TRBJ1-1
v_call: TRBV13
cdr3_aa: CASSGPGTGGWAEAFF

cdr3_length: 14
j_call: TRBJ1-5
v_call: TRBV28
cdr3_aa: CASSLRQGNQPQHF

cdr3_length: 14
j_call: TRBJ2-7
v_call: TRBV30
cdr3_aa: CAWSRGQGAHEQYF

cdr3_length: 16
j_call: TRBJ2-7
v_call: TRBV27
cdr3_aa: CASSLSGTRGSYEQYF

cdr3_length: 14
j_call: TRBJ1-2
v_call: TRBV5-4
cdr3_aa: CASSTDRLSYGYTF

cdr3_length: 14
j_call: TRBJ2-7
v_call: TRBV7-9
cdr3_aa: CASSARQGPYEQYF

cdr3_length: 17
j_call: TRBJ1-2
v_call: TRBV4-1
cdr3_aa: CASSQVGAVGFRYGYTF

cdr3_length: 16
j_call: TRBJ2-3
v_call: TRBV19
cdr3_aa: CASSSRPGLAGDTQYF

cdr3_length: 12
j_call: TRBJ2-7
v_call: TRBV5-6
cdr3_aa: CASSWTGNEQYF

cdr3_length: 13
j_call: TRBJ1-2
v_call: TRBV25-1
cdr3_aa: CASSTGFNYGYTF

cdr3_length: 15
j_call: TRBJ2-7
v_call: TRBV5-4
cdr3_aa: CASSWGQGGSYEQYF

cdr3_length: 16
j_call: TRBJ1-5
v_call: TRBV7-6
cdr3_aa: CASSLEAGGSNQPQHF

cdr3_length: 13
j_call: TRBJ2-7
v_call: TRBV11-2
cdr3_aa: CASSWDWIYEQYF

cdr3_length: 15
j_call: TRBJ2-5
v_call: TRBV9
cdr3_aa: CASSDMGQGGETQYF

cdr3_length: 16
j_call: TRBJ2-1
v_call: TRBV4-2
cdr3_aa: CASSQETSGSYNEQFF

cdr3_length: 11
j_call: TRBJ1-2
v_call: TRBV29-1
cdr3_aa: CSVERSYGYTF

cdr3_length: 17
j_call: TRBJ1-5
v_call: TRBV19
cdr3_aa: CASRPGTGAYRNQPQHF

cdr3_length: 15
j_call: TRBJ2-1
v_call: TRBV19
cdr3_aa: CASIGPGQTYNEQFF

cdr3_length: 12
j_call: TRBJ2-7
v_call: TRBV29-1
cdr3_aa: CSVEVRAYEQYF

cdr3_length: 13
j_call: TRBJ2-7
v_call: TRBV30
cdr3_aa: CAWSPRLAGTQYF

cdr3_length: 15
j_call: TRBJ2-3
v_call: TRBV28
cdr3_aa: CASNQPGQGTDTQYF

cdr3_length: 13
j_call: TRBJ2-7
v_call: TRBV19
cdr3_aa: CASSRGRNYEQYF

cdr3_length: 18
j_call: TRBJ2-1
v_call: TRBV11-3
cdr3_aa: CASSQGLGWDRVFYEQFF

cdr3_length: 14
j_call: TRBJ1-2
v_call: TRBV5-1
cdr3_aa: CASSLQGQGKGYTF

cdr3_length: 14
j_call: TRBJ2-1
v_call: TRBV27
cdr3_aa: CASKSTDSYNEQFF

cdr3_length: 15
j_call: TRBJ1-4
v_call: TRBV27
cdr3_aa: CASSLSGATNEKLFF

cdr3_length: 14
j_call: TRBJ2-5
v_call: TRBV5-6
cdr3_aa: CASSLVGTRETQYF

cdr3_length: 12
j_call: TRBJ1-1
v_call: TRBV18
cdr3_aa: CASREGRTEAFF

cdr3_length: 16
j_call: TRBJ2-7
v_call: TRBV27
cdr3_aa: CASSLLGGGTPSEQYF

cdr3_length: 16
j_call: TRBJ2-3
v_call: TRBV5-1
cdr3_aa: CASSSDRNSGTDTQYF

cdr3_length: 15
j_call: TRBJ1-3
v_call: TRBV5-6
cdr3_aa: CASSFGGSSGNTIYF

cdr3_length: 15
j_call: TRBJ2-7
v_call: TRBV6-5
cdr3_aa: CASRPLAGGLGEQYF

cdr3_length: 13
j_call: TRBJ2-7
v_call: TRBV18
cdr3_aa: CASSGGLAIEQYF

cdr3_length: 14
j_call: TRBJ1-5
v_call: TRBV19
cdr3_aa: CASNPGQGNQPQHF

cdr3_length: 15
j_call: TRBJ2-7
v_call: TRBV7-3
cdr3_aa: CASRAGLAGAYEQYF

cdr3_length: 13
j_call: TRBJ2-1
v_call: TRBV10-2
cdr3_aa: CASSGLAINEQFF

cdr3_length: 16
j_call: TRBJ2-1
v_call: TRBV5-4
cdr3_aa: CASSERLGGLRGEQFF

cdr3_length: 14
j_call: TRBJ2-4
v_call: TRBV5-1
cdr3_aa: CASWDRGSQNIQYF

cdr3_length: 16
j_call: TRBJ2-5
v_call: TRBV5-1
cdr3_aa: CASSGVRSAVLGTQYF

cdr3_length: 13
j_call: TRBJ2-7
v_call: TRBV28
cdr3_aa: CASRGGQGVEQYF

cdr3_length: 12
j_call: TRBJ2-7
v_call: TRBV29-1
cdr3_aa: CSVEDTGYEQYF

cdr3_length: 16
j_call: TRBJ2-3
v_call: TRBV5-6
cdr3_aa: CASSLAGGALADTQYF

cdr3_length: 11
j_call: TRBJ2-7
v_call: TRBV6-1
cdr3_aa: CASSDQNEQYF

cdr3_length: 15
j_call: TRBJ1-1
v_call: TRBV5-1
cdr3_aa: CASSFTGQGNTEAFF

cdr3_length: 13
j_call: TRBJ2-3
v_call: TRBV5-5
cdr3_aa: CASSPEGQGAQYF

cdr3_length: 12
j_call: TRBJ1-1
v_call: TRBV28
cdr3_aa: CASSLESFEAFF

cdr3_length: 13
j_call: TRBJ2-7
v_call: TRBV28
cdr3_aa: CASSFPGGREQYF